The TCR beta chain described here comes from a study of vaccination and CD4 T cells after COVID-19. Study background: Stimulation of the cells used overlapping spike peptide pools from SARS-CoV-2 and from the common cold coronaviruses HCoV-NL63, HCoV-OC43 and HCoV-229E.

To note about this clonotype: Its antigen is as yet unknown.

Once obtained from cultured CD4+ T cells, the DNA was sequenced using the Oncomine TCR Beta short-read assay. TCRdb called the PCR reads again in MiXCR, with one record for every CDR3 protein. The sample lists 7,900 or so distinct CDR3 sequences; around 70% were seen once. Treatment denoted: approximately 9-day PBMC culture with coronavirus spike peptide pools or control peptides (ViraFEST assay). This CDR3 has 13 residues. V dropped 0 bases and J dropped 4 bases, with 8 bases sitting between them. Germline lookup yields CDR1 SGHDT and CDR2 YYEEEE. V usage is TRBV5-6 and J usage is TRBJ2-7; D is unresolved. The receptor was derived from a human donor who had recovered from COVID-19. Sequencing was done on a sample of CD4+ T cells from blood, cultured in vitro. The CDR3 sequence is CASSLGRAYEQYF. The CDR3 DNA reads TGTGCCAGCAGCTTGGGACGGGCGTACGAGCAGTACTTC.